This TCR beta chain was documented in a study of CD8+ T cells in alopecia areata. RNA extraction was followed by reverse transcription into cDNA, which acted as the sequencing template. Clones were read by immunoSEQ multiplex PCR, and TCRdb kept only the in-frame ones, dropping some. The sample includes fewer than 250,000 clones, approximately 57% of them seen just once. The sample's treatment: oral pan-JAK inhibitor, 5-10 mg twice daily. Germline CDR1 reads MNHEY; CDR2 reads SMNVEV (reference sequence). The CDR3 is made up of 16 amino acids. V gave up 0 bases and J gave up 2 bases; unmatched junction bases: 7.

The receptor's source is a human donor with alopecia areata. The material sequenced was CD4+ T cells sorted from blood, taken at week 24, from a patient treated with tofacitinib. J is TRBJ2-7 and V is TRBV27; 7 bases match TRBD2. CDR3 coding DNA: TGTGCCAGCAGTTTATCTTCAGCGGGGAGAACCTACGAGCAGTACTTC. As protein: CASSLSSAGRTYEQYF.